This entry concerns a single T cell receptor (beta chain). Its antigen is currently unknown. The data derive from a study of shared clonotypes between healthy human individuals. Genomic DNA belonging to each subset was distributed in equal measure over several immunoSEQ plates. TCRdb's table, derived via immunoSEQ multiplex PCR, lists solely in-frame clones and lacks some. The sample has about a million clones, around 77% seen once. The study enrolled healthy HIV-negative adults without recent acute infections or vaccinations as donors. The CDR3 has 16 residues. Per germline, CDR1 LGHNA and CDR2 YSLEER. The V and J ends lost 3 bases and 1 base, in that order; junction bases with no gene match: 3. Notes on the study in general: Having only a few donors restricted how much genetic and exposure-history diversity was captured.

This sequence joins TRBV4-3 and TRBJ2-2; 9 bases map to TRBD1. The sequencing input was memory CD4+ T cells from PBMCs. Subset of the sample: CD45RA-negative fraction. The origin of this receptor is a man younger than 35 in good health. Some clones in this sample may be carry-over from other donors' samples. The CDR3 protein is CASSQGQGRNTGELFF. The DNA for the CDR3 is TGCGCCAGCAGCCAGGGACAGGGCAGGAACACCGGGGAGCTGTTTTTT.